This T cell receptor beta chain was retrieved from a study of blood T cells in healthy people across ages. Whole-study results and caveats: In older individuals, TCR beta diversity per million T cells was lower, falling roughly linearly with age.

A J-beta primer mix and a sample-barcoded 5' primer were used in a second PCR of roughly 6 to 12 cycles. Each CDR3 protein gets one entry after TCRdb re-called the 5' RACE reads with MiXCR. This sample yields more than 700,000 distinct CDR3 sequences, of which roughly 46% are seen a single time; 15% to 20% belongs to the top ten. A few counts support this clonotype. Its antigen is not known. Each donor gave ten milliliters of peripheral blood. The CDR3 loop spans 17 amino acids. With V trimmed by 2 bases and J by 2 bases, 11 bases remained unmatched. CDR1 is PRHDT and CDR2 is FYEKMQ in the germline V gene (reference sequence).

The source of this sequence is an elderly man in good health. The sequencing input was blood. The chain carries TRBV13 and TRBJ2-5, with 7 nucleotides matching TRBD1. The CDR3 DNA is TGTGCCAGCAGCTTATTCAGGGGGACCCATAGTCAAGAGACCCAGTACTTC. It yields the protein CASSLFRGTHSQETQYF.